What follows are 8 T cell receptor beta chains derived from one specimen sequenced in a study of CD8 T cells in ankylosing spondylitis. Via MiXCR, TCRdb re-called the 5' RACE reads, giving one row per CDR3 protein. The sample records about 500,000 distinct CDR3 sequences, approximately 5.3% being singletons. General study points: About 8 highly homologous variants made up a TCR beta motif, and this motif appeared characteristic of ankylosing spondylitis blood.

Their recognized antigens are unknown. Sequencing was done on a sample of blood, either unsorted or a sorted T cell fraction (not recorded which). All receptors come from a male donor with ankylosing spondylitis.

This clonotype was found many times. The rearrangement joins TRBV20-1 to TRBJ1-1, with a tentative D call TRBD1 (5 bases). CDR3 length: 15 residues. Germline V gives CDR1 DFQATT, CDR2 SNEGSKA (reference sequence). Trimming pared 0 bases from V and 6 bases from J, leaving 17 bases between. The CDR3 nucleotides are TGCAGTGCTAGAGATCTATTGGGGGATCGACCTGAAGCTTTCTTT. This encodes CSARDLLGDRPEAFF.

This clonotype was seen ten or more times. This sequence joins TRBV7-9 and TRBJ2-4, with D possibly being TRBD2 (5 bases). Germline V gives CDR1 SEHNR, CDR2 FQNEAQ (reference sequence). Trimming took 4 bases from V and 0 from J, leaving 16 bases between them. CDR3 length equals 17 residues. The CDR3 nucleotides read TGTGCCAGCAGCTCAACGGGAACAGACCTAGCCAAAAACATTCAGTACTTC. Its translation is CASSSTGTDLAKNIQYF.

The chain uses TRBV4-3 and TRBJ1-2, with TRBD1 matching over 7 bases. The V gene end was trimmed by 1 base and the J gene end by 4 bases; junction bases not matched to a gene: 6. The CDR3 has 15 residues. The V gene's germline CDR1 is LGHNA and CDR2 YSLEER. CDR3: CASSQVGRGAYGYTF. The CDR3 nucleotides read TGCGCCAGCAGCCAAGTGGGCAGGGGGGCCTATGGCTACACCTTC.

This clonotype was observed many times. As DNA, the CDR3 is TGCAGGGCCTGGGACAGGGCTTTCACAGATACGCAGTATTTT. It translates to CRAWDRAFTDTQYF. V usage is TRBV20-1 and J usage is TRBJ2-3; the match to TRBD1 covers 9 bases. The CDR3 spans 14 residues. From germline, CDR1 is DFQATT and CDR2 SNEGSKA (reference sequence).

This clonotype turned up a few times. The chain employs TRBV11-2 and TRBJ2-3; D remains unclear. The CDR3 is made up of 17 amino acids. Trimming took 5 bases from V and 2 from J, leaving 20 bases between them. The germline V gene has CDR1 SGHAT and CDR2 FQNNGV. CDR3 DNA: TGTGCCAGCAGCCCCCGGAGTCAAGGATCCCCCACAGATACGCAGTATTTT. It codes for CASSPRSQGSPTDTQYF.

This clonotype has a count of ten or more. The chain recombines TRBV29-1 with TRBJ2-7; the D gene is possibly TRBD2 (6 bases). Germline CDR1 SQVTM, CDR2 ANQGSEA. The CDR3 covers 13 residues. V was shortened by 6 bases and J by 4 bases, with 16 bases between the two germline ends. The CDR3, as DNA: TGCAGCGTCACTAGCAGACGGAGTTACGAGCAGTACTTC. Amino acid sequence: CSVTSRRSYEQYF.

A few counts support this clonotype. The V gene is TRBV11-3, the J gene TRBJ1-1, with D perhaps matching TRBD1 (5 bases). CDR3 length: 13 amino acids. Germline loops: CDR1 SGHNT, CDR2 YENEEA. Trimming removed 5 bases from V and 4 bases from J, with 11 bases in between. The CDR3 loop reads CASSDWGSTEAFF. CDR3 coding DNA: TGTGCCAGCAGCGACTGGGGCAGCACTGAAGCTTTCTTT. The full variable domain, with the rest looked up from reference TRBV11-3 and TRBJ1-1, is EAGVVQSPRYKIIEKKQPVAFWCNPISGHNTLYWYLQNLGQGPELLIRYENEEAVDDSQLPKDRFSAERLKGVDSTLKIQPAELGDSAVYLCASSDWGSTEAFFGQGTRLTVV.

This clonotype was seen ten or more times. The chain employs TRBV7-3 and TRBJ2-7; D might be TRBD1 (6 bases). Germline CDR1 and CDR2: SGHTA and FQGTGA. This CDR3 has 16 residues. The V and J ends lost 4 bases and 6 bases respectively, with 22 bases between them. The CDR3 loop is CASSSTRDTNPLEQYF. In nucleotides, the CDR3 is TGTGCCAGCAGCTCTACCCGGGACACCAATCCCCTCGAGCAGTACTTC.